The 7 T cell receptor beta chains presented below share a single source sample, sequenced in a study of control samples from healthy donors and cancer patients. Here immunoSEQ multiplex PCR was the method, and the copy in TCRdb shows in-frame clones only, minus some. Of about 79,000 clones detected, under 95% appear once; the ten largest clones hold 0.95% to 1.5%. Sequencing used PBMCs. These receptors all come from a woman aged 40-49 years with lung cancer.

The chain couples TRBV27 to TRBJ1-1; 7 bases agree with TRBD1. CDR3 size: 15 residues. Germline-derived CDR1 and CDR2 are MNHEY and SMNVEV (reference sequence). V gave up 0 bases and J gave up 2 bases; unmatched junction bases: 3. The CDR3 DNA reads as TGTGCCAGCAGTTTATCGTTAGGGGGCAACACTGAAGCTTTCTTT. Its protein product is CASSLSLGGNTEAFF.

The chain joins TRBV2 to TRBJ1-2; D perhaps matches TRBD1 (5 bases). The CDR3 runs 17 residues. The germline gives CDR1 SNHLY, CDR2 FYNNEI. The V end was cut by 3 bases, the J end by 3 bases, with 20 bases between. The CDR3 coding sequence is TGTGCCAGCAGTGATGTCCCGTGGGGGAATCCTGACTATGGCTACACCTTC. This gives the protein CASSDVPWGNPDYGYTF.

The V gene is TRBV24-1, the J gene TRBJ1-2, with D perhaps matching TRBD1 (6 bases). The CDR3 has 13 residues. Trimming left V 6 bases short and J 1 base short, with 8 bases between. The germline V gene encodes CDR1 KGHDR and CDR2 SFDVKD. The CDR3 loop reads CATSRGDNYGYTF. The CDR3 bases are TGTGCCACCAGTAGGGGGGATAACTATGGCTACACCTTC.

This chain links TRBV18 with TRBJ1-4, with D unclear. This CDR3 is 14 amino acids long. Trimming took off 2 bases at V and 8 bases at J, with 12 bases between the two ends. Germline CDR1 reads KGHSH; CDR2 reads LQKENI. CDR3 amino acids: CASSPAQRGEKLFF. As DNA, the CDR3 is TGTGCCAGCTCACCAGCTCAAAGAGGAGAAAAACTGTTTTTT.

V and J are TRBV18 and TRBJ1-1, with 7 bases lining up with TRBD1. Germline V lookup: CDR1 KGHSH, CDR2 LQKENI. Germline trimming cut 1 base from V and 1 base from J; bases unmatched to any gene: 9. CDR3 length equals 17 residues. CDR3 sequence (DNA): TGTGCCAGCTCACCACTCGGGACAGAGTTGGGGAACACTGAAGCTTTCTTT. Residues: CASSPLGTELGNTEAFF. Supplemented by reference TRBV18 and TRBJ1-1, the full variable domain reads NAGVMQNPRHLVRRRGQEARLRCSPMKGHSHVYWYRQLPEEGLKFMVYLQKENIIDESGMPKERFSAEFPKEGPSILRIQQVVRGDSAAYFCASSPLGTELGNTEAFFGQGTRLTVV.

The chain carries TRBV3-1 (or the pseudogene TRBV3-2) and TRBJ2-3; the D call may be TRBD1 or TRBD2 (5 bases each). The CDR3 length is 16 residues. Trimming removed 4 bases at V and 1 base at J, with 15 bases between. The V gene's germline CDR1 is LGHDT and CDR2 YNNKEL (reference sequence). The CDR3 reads CASSPEGRDGTDTQYF. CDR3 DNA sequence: TGTGCCAGCAGCCCTGAGGGAAGGGACGGCACAGATACGCAGTATTTT.

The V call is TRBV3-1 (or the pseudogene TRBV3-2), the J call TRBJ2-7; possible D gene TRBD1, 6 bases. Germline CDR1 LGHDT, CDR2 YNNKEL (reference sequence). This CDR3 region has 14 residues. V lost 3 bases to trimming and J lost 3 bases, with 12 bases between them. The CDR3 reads CASSHSGTNYEQYF. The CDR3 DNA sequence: TGTGCCAGCAGCCACTCCGGGACAAACTACGAGCAGTACTTC.